This TCR beta chain is drawn from a study of cytomegalovirus exposure and HLA in healthy donors. Profiled with immunoSEQ multiplex PCR; TCRdb holds only in-frame clones, not every one. The table has around 63,000 clones, 89% seen once. V shed 2 bases and J shed 4 bases, with 9 bases lying between them. The CDR3 runs to 14 residues. Germline V gives CDR1 LNHDA, CDR2 SQIVND (reference sequence). This clone was seen more than once but under ten times. The origin of this receptor is a woman aged 18-29 years in good health and CMV-seronegative. Sequenced: PBMCs. The chain joins TRBV19 to TRBJ1-3; D is undetermined. DNA of the CDR3: TGTGCCAGTAGTATACAGCGAGGGGGAAACACCATATATTTT. Residues: CASSIQRGGNTIYF.